This TCR beta chain was found in a study of shared clonotypes between healthy human individuals. Healthy and HIV-negative, the adult donors had no recent acute infections or vaccinations. Deletions cut 3 bases from V and 4 bases from J, with 13 bases between. Per germline, CDR1 LGHNA and CDR2 YNFKEQ. This CDR3 is built from 15 residues. Deep-level running was used for the assay. Sequenced by immunoSEQ multiplex PCR; TCRdb stores in-frame clones only, minus some. The sample records about 2.3 million clones, 85% to 95% being singletons. The receptor was isolated from a man between 18 and 35 years old in good health. Some clones in this sample may be carry-over from other donors' samples. Specimen: naive CD4+ T cells from PBMCs. Subset meaning: CD45RA+ positively selected. The chain links TRBV4-2 to TRBJ1-5; D ambiguous. The CDR3 coding sequence is TGTGCCAGCAGCCAGACCCCCCGGGGTAATCAGCCCCAGCATTTT. Residues: CASSQTPRGNQPQHF.